This TCR beta chain was obtained from a study of CD8 T cells in ankylosing spondylitis. Study results and limitations: A number of the motif variants had already been described in reactive arthritis synovial fluid and blood. Disease-linked clones were CD8+ and relatively rare in peripheral blood. Disease-linked clones reportedly showed significant enrichment in matched ankylosing spondylitis synovial fluid. Apparently characteristic of ankylosing spondylitis blood was a TCR beta motif (eight highly homologous variants).

The TCR beta libraries were generated through quantitative 5'-RACE incorporating molecular barcodes. TCRdb recomputed calls from the 5' RACE reads with MiXCR, one row per CDR3 protein. Of over 600,000 distinct CDR3 sequences listed, roughly 19% are singletons. Looked up from germline, CDR1 is SQVTM and CDR2 is ANQGSEA. Between the trimmed V and J ends, which lost 5 bases and 1 base, there was a span of 11 bases. The CDR3 sequence is 13 residues long. This clonotype was seen more than once but under ten times. Antigen unknown. This clonotype was obtained from a male donor with ankylosing spondylitis. Sequencing was done on a sample of blood, either unsorted or a sorted T cell fraction (not recorded which). The rearrangement joins TRBV29-1 to TRBJ1-1, with D maybe TRBD1 (5 bases). The CDR3 sequence is CSVRGGENTEAFF. The CDR3, as DNA: TGCAGCGTTCGCGGGGGTGAGAACACTGAAGCTTTCTTT.